This TCR beta chain was profiled in a study of cytomegalovirus exposure and HLA in healthy donors. PCR was performed using 60 Vbeta and 13 Jbeta primers. Some clones are missing from TCRdb's copy, which holds only in-frame ones; the method was immunoSEQ multiplex PCR. Of under 200,000 clones listed, roughly 77% are singletons. From germline, CDR1 is SGHNT and CDR2 YENEEA. The CDR3 totals 14 residues. Trimming removed 2 bases from V and 5 bases from J, with 12 bases in between. The receptor comes from a woman aged 40-49 years in good health and CMV-seropositive. The chain links TRBV11-3 to TRBJ1-1; unclear D gene. Sequencing input: PBMCs. The CDR3 protein is CASSLQSVGTEAFF. The CDR3 DNA is TGTGCCAGCAGCTTACAATCAGTTGGTACTGAAGCTTTCTTT.